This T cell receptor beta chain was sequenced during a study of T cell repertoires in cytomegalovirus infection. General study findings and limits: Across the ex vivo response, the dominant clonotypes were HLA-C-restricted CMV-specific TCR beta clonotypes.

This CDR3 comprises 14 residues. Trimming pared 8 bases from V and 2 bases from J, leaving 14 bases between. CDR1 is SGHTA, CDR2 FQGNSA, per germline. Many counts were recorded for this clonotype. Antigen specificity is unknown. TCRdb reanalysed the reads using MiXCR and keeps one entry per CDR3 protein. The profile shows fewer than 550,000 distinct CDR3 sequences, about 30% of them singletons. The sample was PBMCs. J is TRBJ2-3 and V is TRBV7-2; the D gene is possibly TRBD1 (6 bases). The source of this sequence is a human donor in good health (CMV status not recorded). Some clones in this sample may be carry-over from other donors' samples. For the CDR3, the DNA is TGTGCCAGCCTCAAAGGACAGCTCACAGATACGCAGTATTTT. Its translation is CASLKGQLTDTQYF.